The next 16 T cell receptor beta chains were all read from a single sample in a study of cytomegalovirus exposure and HLA in healthy donors (dated by TCRdb to about 2017). Library construction relied on the immunoSEQ multiplex PCR assay. For the multiplex PCR, a mixture combining 60 forward primers for TCR Vbeta segments and 13 reverse primers for TCR Jbeta segments was used. In TCRdb, the immuneACCESS table is reduced to in-frame sequences with V and J assigned. These tables do not hold every clone; where another copy was compared, an unresolved V gene accounts for under half, and the others remain unexplained. The sample table holds 150,000 or so clones, of which 75% to 90% were seen once. Approximately 4.1% of the sample belongs to the ten largest clones. The source material was PBMCs. Receptors were obtained from a woman aged 45-59 years in good health and CMV-seropositive.

This clone has just one count. V usage is TRBV2 and J usage is TRBJ1-1; 9 positions agree with TRBD1. This CDR3 region has 14 residues. Germline CDR1 and CDR2: SNHLY and FYNNEI. Unmatched junction bases numbered 8, after V lost 6 bases and J lost 6 bases. CDR3 residues: CASSGRDRASEAFF. CDR3 sequence (DNA): TGTGCCAGCAGCGGCCGGGACAGGGCTTCTGAAGCTTTCTTT.

The chain is built from TRBV5-4 and TRBJ2-5; D possibly corresponds to TRBD2 (6 bases). This CDR3 region has 16 residues. CDR1 is SGHNT, CDR2 YYREEE, per germline (reference sequence). V lost 2 bases, J lost 2 bases, and 16 bases lay in between. This CDR3 reads CASSFGTLPKQETQYF. The CDR3, as DNA: TGTGCCAGCAGCTTCGGGACTTTACCCAAACAAGAGACCCAGTACTTC. Based on the CDR3 plus reference TRBV5-4 and TRBJ2-5, the full variable domain is ETGVTQSPTHLIKTRGQQVTLRCSSQSGHNTVSWYQQALGQGPQFIFQYYREEENGRGNFPPRFSGLQFPNYSSELNVNALELDDSALYLCASSFGTLPKQETQYFGPGTRLLVL.

This rearrangement joins TRBV4-2 to TRBJ2-7; 7 bases fit TRBD2. CDR3 length equals 12 residues. Germline V gene lookup returns CDR1 LGHNA and CDR2 YNFKEQ. Germline trimming cut 4 bases from V and 6 bases from J; bases unmatched to any gene: 3. The CDR3 loop is CASSPGGIEQYF. CDR3 bases: TGTGCCAGCAGCCCGGGGGGAATCGAGCAGTACTTC.

The chain combines TRBV28 with TRBJ2-4, with 8 nucleotides matching TRBD1. V shed 5 bases and J 0 bases; nucleotides not matched to a gene: 21. The germline V gene has CDR1 MDHEN and CDR2 SYDVKM. The CDR3 spans 21 residues. The CDR3 DNA follows: TGTGCCAGCAGTCCCCTCCTACTCCGGGACAGGTTAAGTCTAGCCAAAAACATTCAGTACTTC. It is translated as CASSPLLLRDRLSLAKNIQYF.

The chain couples TRBV23-1 to TRBJ2-7; 9 nucleotides agree with TRBD1. TRBV23-1 falls under the ORF class, with uncertain function. CDR3 size: 15 residues. J was trimmed by 5 bases and V by 4 bases; bases with no gene match: 9. This CDR3 is CASSPRRDRDHEQYF. In DNA, the CDR3 is TGCGCCAGCAGTCCCCGGCGGGACAGGGACCACGAGCAGTACTTC.

This clone has only one observation. The chain joins TRBV20-1 to TRBJ1-2; the D gene is possibly TRBD1 (6 bases). The germline V gene has CDR1 DFQATT and CDR2 SNEGSKA (reference sequence). The CDR3 extends over 11 amino acids. CDR3 residues: CRTGANYGYTF. The DNA of the CDR3 is TGCAGGACAGGAGCTAACTATGGCTACACCTTC.

V gene TRBV19 combines with J gene TRBJ2-3; 9 nucleotides agree with TRBD2. The germline gives CDR1 LNHDA, CDR2 SQIVND (reference sequence). After removal of 5 bases from V and 8 bases from J, the junction contained 14 bases not matched to a gene. The CDR3 has 16 residues. CDR3: CASSSSGTSLLGTQYF. The CDR3 coding sequence is TGTGCCAGTAGTTCTTCCGGGACTAGCTTACTAGGTACGCAGTATTTT.

The chain combines TRBV30 with TRBJ1-2; D is undetermined. Germline CDR1 is GTSNPN and CDR2 is SVGIG (reference sequence). CDR3 length: 17 amino acids. The ends were cut back, 2 bases at V and 4 bases at J, with 23 bases in the middle. CDR3 sequence: CAWSLSGSPFLFYGYTF. Here the CDR3 DNA reads TGTGCCTGGAGTTTATCGGGGAGCCCTTTCCTCTTCTATGGCTACACCTTC.

This chain links TRBV6-5 with TRBJ1-3, with D tentatively TRBD1 (5 bases). This CDR3 region has 14 residues. Germline assignment: CDR1 MNHEY and CDR2 SVGAGI. V shed 5 bases and J shed 6 bases, with 14 bases lying between them. CDR3 coding DNA: TGTGCCAGCAGTCCTGGCAGGGTGGAAAACACCATATATTTT. Protein product: CASSPGRVENTIYF.

In its sample, this clone was seen once. The V and J genes are TRBV23-1 and TRBJ2-7; 7 nucleotides line up with TRBD1. TRBV23-1 is sorted into the ORF group, with uncertain function. Losses at the gene ends were 0 bases for V and 3 bases for J; bases not matched to a gene: 5. The CDR3 sequence is 15 residues long. In DNA, the CDR3 is TGCGCCAGCAGTCAATCGAGGGCAGGGGGCTACGAGCAGTACTTC. It translates to CASSQSRAGGYEQYF.

CDR3 in DNA: TGTGCCACCAGCAGAGATCCACAGTTCGGCTATGGCTACACCTTC. Its translation is CATSRDPQFGYGYTF. The chain employs TRBV15 and TRBJ1-2; D not resolved. The CDR3 is 15 amino acids. Trimming cost V 0 bases and J 4 bases, with 12 bases left between them. Germline V lookup: CDR1 LNHNV, CDR2 YYDKDF (reference sequence).

The chain employs TRBV2 and TRBJ1-2, with 7 positions matching TRBD1. Germline V lookup: CDR1 SNHLY, CDR2 FYNNEI. This CDR3 is 17 amino acids long. Trimming at V came to 5 bases and at J to 8 bases, leaving 20 bases not matched to a gene. The DNA for the CDR3 is TGTGCCAGCAGTCCCCGGGCTAATACACAGGGGAGGAGAGGCTACACCTTC. Residues: CASSPRANTQGRRGYTF.

The chain recombines TRBV20-1 with TRBJ1-2; TRBD1 matches 9 bases. CDR3 length: 11 residues. V dropped 2 bases and J dropped 10; count of bases not matched to a gene: 2. The germline V gene has CDR1 DFQATT and CDR2 SNEGSKA (reference sequence). The CDR3: CSARRDRAYTF. In nucleotides, the CDR3 is TGCAGTGCTAGAAGGGACAGGGCCTACACCTTC.

The rearrangement links TRBV28 to TRBJ1-2; 8 nucleotides agree with TRBD1. The CDR3 length is 15 residues. J lost 4 bases, V lost 5 bases, and 9 bases had no gene match. Germline CDR1 MDHEN, CDR2 SYDVKM. The CDR3 sequence is CASSTLDRAGYGYTF. Written as DNA, the CDR3 is TGTGCCAGCAGTACTTTGGACAGGGCGGGCTATGGCTACACCTTC.

This clone has a single count. V gene TRBV25-1 combines with J gene TRBJ1-4; D not certain. CDR3 length: 13 residues. Germline V gives CDR1 MGHDK, CDR2 SYGVNS. V was shortened by 2 bases and J by 6 bases, with 7 bases between the two germline ends. CDR3 coding DNA: TGTGCCAGCAGTGAAATCCCGGATGAAAAACTGTTTTTT. Amino acids: CASSEIPDEKLFF.

CDR3: CASTLRGPSGNTIYF. The CDR3, as DNA: TGTGCCAGCACCCTTCGGGGTCCCTCTGGAAACACCATATATTTT. This chain connects TRBV2 to TRBJ1-3; unclear D gene. CDR3 size: 15 residues. Germline V gene data show CDR1 as SNHLY and CDR2 as FYNNEI. V lost 7 bases, J lost 0 bases, and 13 bases lay in between.